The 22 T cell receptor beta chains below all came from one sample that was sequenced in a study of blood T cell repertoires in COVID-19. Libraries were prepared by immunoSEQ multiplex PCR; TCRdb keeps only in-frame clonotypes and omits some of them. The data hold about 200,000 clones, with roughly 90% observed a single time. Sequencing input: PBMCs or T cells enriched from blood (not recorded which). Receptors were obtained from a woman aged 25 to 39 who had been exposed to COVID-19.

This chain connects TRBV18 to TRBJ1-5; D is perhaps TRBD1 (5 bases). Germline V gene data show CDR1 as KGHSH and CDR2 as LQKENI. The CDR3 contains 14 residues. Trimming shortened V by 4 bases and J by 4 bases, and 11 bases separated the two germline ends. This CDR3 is CASSLGAGNQPQHF. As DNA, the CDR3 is TGTGCCAGCTCACTTGGGGCAGGTAATCAGCCCCAGCATTTT.

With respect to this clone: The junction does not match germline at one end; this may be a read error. CDR3 sequence: CACRQYANTGELFF. DNA for the CDR3: TGTGCCTGCAGACAGTACGCGAACACCGGGGAGCTGTTTTTT. The chain uses TRBV7-3 and TRBJ2-2; D possibly corresponds to TRBD1 (5 bases). Germline lookup yields CDR1 SGHTA and CDR2 FQGTGA. CDR3 length equals 14 residues.

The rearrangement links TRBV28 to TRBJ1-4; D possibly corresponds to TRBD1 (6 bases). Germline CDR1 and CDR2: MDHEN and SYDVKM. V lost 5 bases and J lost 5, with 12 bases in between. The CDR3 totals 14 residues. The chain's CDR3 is CASSPLDRNEKLFF. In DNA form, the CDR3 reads TGTGCCAGCAGTCCCCTCGACAGGAATGAAAAACTGTTTTTT.

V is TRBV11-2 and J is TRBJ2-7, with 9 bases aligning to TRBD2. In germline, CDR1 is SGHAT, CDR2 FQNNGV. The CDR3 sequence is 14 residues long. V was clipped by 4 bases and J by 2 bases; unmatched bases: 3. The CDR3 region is CASSSSGKTYEQYF. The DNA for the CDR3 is TGTGCCAGCAGCTCTAGCGGGAAAACCTACGAGCAGTACTTC.

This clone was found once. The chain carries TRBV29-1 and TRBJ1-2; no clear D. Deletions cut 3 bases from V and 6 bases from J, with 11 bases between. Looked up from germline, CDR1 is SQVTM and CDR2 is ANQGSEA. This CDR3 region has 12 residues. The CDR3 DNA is TGCAGCGTTGATCCAGGCTCTGATGGCTACACCTTC. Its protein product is CSVDPGSDGYTF.

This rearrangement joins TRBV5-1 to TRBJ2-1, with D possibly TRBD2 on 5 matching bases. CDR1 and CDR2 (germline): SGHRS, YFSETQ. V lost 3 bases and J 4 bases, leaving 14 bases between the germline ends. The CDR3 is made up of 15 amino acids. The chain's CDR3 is CASSSGISEYNEQFF. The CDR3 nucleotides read TGCGCCAGCAGCTCGGGGATCTCGGAGTACAATGAGCAGTTCTTC.

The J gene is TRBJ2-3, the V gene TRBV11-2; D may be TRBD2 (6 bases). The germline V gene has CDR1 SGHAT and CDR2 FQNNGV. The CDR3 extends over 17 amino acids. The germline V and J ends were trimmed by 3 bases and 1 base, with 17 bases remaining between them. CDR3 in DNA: TGTGCCAGCAGCTTGGGTCACGGGACTCCTCGCACAGATACGCAGTATTTT. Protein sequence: CASSLGHGTPRTDTQYF. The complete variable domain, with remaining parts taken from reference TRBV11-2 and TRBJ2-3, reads EAGVAQSPRYKIIEKRQSVAFWCNPISGHATLYWYQQILGQGPKLLIQFQNNGVVDDSQLPKDRFSAERLKGVDSTLKIQPAKLEDSAVYLCASSLGHGTPRTDTQYFGPGTRLTVL.

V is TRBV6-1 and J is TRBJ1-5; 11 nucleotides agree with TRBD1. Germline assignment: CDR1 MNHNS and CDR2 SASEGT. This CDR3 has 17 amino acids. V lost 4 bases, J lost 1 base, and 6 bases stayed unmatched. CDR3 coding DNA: TGTGCCAGCAGTGGGGGGACAGGGGGTGGAAGCAATCAGCCCCAGCATTTT. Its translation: CASSGGTGGGSNQPQHF.

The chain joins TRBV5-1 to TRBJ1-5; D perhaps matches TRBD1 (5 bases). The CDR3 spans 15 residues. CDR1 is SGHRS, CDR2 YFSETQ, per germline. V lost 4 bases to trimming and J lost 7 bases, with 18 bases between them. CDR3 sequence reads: CASSPGGVLGQPQHF. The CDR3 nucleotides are TGCGCCAGCAGCCCGGGGGGGGTTCTAGGGCAGCCCCAGCATTTT.

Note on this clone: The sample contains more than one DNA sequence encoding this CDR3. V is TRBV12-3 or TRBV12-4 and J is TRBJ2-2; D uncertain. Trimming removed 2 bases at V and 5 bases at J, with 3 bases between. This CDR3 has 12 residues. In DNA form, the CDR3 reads TGTGCCAGCAGTTTATTAACCGGGGAGCTGTTTTTT. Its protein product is CASSLLTGELFF.

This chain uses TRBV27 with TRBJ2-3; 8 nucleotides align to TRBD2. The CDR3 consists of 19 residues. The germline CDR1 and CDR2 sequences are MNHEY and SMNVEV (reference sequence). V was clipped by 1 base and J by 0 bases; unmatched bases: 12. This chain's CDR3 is CASSLLGFPGGRSTDTQYF. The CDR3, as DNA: TGTGCCAGCAGTTTATTGGGGTTTCCGGGGGGGAGAAGCACAGATACGCAGTATTTT.

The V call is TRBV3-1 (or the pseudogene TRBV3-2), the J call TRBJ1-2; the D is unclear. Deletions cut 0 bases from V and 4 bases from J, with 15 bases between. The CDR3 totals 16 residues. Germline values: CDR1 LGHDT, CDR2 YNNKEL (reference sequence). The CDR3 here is CASSQDSRQRGYGYTF. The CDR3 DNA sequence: TGTGCCAGCAGCCAAGATAGCCGGCAGAGAGGCTATGGCTACACCTTC.

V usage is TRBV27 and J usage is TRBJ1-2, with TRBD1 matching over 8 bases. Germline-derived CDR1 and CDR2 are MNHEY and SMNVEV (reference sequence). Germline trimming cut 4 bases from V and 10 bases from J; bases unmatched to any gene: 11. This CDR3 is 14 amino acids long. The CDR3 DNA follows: TGTGCCAGCAGTTCGACCCTGATACAGGGGGACTACACCTTC. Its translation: CASSSTLIQGDYTF.

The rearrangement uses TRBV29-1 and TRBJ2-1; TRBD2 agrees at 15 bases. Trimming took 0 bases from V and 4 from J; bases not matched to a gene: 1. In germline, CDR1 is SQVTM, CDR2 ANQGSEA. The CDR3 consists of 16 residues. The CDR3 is CSVEEGLAGGYNEQFF. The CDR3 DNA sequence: TGCAGCGTTGAAGAGGGACTAGCGGGGGGATACAATGAGCAGTTCTTC.

CDR3: CASSDHIHGLEVTNEKLFF. The CDR3 DNA sequence: TGTGCCAGCAGTGACCACATCCACGGGTTGGAAGTAACTAATGAAAAACTGTTTTTT. The V and J genes are TRBV6-1 and TRBJ1-4; D is ambiguous. The CDR3 is made up of 19 amino acids. V lost 3 bases and J lost 1, with 21 bases in between. Germline V CDR1 and CDR2: MNHNS, SASEGT.

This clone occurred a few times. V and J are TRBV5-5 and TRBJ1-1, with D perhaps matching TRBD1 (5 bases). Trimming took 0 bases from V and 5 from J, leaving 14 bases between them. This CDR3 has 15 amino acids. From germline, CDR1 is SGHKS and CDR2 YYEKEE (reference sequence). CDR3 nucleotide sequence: TGTGCCAGCAGCTTGGGGTTCGGGGGATTGACTGAAGCTTTCTTT. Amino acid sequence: CASSLGFGGLTEAFF.

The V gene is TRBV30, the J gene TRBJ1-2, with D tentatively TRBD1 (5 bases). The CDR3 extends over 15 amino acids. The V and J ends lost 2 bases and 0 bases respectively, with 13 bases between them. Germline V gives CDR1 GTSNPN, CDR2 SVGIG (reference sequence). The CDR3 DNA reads TGTGCCTGGAGTTCAACAGGAGCAACTAACTATGGCTACACCTTC. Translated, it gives CAWSSTGATNYGYTF.

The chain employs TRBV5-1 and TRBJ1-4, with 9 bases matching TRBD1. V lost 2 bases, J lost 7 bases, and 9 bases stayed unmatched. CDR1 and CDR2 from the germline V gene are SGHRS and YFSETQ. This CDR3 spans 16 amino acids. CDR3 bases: TGCGCCAGCAGCTTTACCGGGACAGGGAGTGTTGAAAAACTGTTTTTT. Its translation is CASSFTGTGSVEKLFF.

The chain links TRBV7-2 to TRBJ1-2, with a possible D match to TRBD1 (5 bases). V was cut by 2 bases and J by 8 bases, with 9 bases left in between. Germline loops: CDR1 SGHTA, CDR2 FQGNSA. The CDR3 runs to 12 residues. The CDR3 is CASSLLQEGYTF. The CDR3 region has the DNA TGTGCCAGCAGCTTACTACAGGAGGGCTACACCTTC.

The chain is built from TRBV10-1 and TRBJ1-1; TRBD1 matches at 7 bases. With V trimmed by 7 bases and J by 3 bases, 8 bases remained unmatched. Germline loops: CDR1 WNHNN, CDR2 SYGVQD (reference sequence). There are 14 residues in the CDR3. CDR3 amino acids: CASKGALGDTEAFF. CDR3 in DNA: TGCGCCAGCAAGGGGGCTCTAGGGGACACTGAAGCTTTCTTT.

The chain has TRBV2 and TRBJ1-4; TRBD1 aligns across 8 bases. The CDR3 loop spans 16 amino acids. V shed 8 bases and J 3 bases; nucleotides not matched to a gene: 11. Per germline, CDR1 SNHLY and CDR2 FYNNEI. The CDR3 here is CASHGTGRSSNEKLFF. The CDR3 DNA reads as TGTGCCAGCCACGGGACAGGACGCTCGTCTAATGAAAAACTGTTTTTT.

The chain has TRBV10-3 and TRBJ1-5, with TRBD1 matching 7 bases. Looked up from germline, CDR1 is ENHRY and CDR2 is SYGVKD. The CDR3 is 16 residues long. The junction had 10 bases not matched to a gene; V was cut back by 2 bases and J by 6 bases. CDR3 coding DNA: TGTGCCATCAGTGAGGAAGGTAGGGGGCGAGGTCAGCCCCAGCATTTT. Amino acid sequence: CAISEEGRGRGQPQHF.